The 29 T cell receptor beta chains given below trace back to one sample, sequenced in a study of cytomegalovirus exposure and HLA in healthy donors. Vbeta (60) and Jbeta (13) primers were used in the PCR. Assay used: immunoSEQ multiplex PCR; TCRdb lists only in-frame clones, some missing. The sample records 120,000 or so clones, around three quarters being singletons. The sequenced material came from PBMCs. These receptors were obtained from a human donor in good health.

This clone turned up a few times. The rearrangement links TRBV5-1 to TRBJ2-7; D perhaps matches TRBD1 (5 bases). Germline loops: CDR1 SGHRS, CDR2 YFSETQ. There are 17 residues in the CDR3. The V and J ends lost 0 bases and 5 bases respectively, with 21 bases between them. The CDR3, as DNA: TGCGCCAGCAGCTTGGGATTGGGGCCGACCTCCCCCCACGAGCAGTACTTC. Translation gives CASSLGLGPTSPHEQYF.

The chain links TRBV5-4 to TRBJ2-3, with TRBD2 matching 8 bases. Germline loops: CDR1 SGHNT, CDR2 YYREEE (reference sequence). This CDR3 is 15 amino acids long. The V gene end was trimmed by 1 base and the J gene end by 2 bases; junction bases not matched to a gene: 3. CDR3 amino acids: CASSLQRETTDTQYF. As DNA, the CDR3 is TGTGCCAGCAGCTTGCAGCGGGAGACCACAGATACGCAGTATTTT.

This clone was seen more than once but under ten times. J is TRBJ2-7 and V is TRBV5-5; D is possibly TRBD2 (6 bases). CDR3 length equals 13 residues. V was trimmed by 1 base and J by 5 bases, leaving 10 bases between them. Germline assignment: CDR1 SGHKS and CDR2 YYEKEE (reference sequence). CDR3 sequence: CASSLIWGDEQYF. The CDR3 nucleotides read TGTGCCAGCAGCTTGATCTGGGGGGACGAGCAGTACTTC.

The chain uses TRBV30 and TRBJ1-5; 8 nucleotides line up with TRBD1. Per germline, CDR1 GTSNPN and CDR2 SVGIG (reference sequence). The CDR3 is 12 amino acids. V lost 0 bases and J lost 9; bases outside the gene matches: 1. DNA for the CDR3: TGTGCCTGGAGTGTAGGACAGGGGCCCCAGCATTTT. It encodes CAWSVGQGPQHF.

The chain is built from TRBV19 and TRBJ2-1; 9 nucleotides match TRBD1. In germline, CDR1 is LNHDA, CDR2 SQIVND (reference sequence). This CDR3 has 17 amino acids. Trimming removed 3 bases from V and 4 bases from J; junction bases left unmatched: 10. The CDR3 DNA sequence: TGTGCCAGTAGTATTCGCCGGGGACAGGGAGATTACAATGAGCAGTTCTTC. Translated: CASSIRRGQGDYNEQFF.

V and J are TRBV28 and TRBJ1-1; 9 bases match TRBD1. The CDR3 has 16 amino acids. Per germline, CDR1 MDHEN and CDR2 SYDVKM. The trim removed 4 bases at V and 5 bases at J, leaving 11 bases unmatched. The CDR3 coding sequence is TGTGCCAGCAGTTCCAGGGCGGGACAGGGAGGAACTGAAGCTTTCTTT. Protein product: CASSSRAGQGGTEAFF.

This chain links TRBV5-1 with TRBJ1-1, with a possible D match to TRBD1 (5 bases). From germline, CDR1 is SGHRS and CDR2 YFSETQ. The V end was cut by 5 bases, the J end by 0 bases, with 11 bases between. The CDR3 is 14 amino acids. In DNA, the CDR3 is TGCGCCAGCAGTCGGGGGGATTTGAACACTGAAGCTTTCTTT. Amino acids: CASSRGDLNTEAFF. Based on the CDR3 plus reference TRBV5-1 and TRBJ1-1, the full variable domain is KAGVTQTPRYLIKTRGQQVTLSCSPISGHRSVSWYQQTPGQGLQFLFEYFSETQRNKGNFPGRFSGRQFSNSRSEMNVSTLELGDSALYLCASSRGDLNTEAFFGQGTRLTVV.

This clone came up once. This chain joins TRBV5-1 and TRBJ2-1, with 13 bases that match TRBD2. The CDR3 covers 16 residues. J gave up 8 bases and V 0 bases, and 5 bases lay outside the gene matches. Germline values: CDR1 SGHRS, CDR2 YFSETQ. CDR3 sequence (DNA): TGCGCCAGCAGCTTGGAAACTAGCGGGAGGGCCTATGAGCAGTTCTTC. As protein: CASSLETSGRAYEQFF.

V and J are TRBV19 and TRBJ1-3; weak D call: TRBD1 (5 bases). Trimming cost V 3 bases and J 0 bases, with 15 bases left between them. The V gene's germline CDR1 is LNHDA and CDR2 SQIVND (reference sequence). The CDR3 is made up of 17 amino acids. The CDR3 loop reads CASSMVGLYNSGNTIYF. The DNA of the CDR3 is TGTGCCAGTAGTATGGTGGGGCTGTATAACTCTGGAAACACCATATATTTT.

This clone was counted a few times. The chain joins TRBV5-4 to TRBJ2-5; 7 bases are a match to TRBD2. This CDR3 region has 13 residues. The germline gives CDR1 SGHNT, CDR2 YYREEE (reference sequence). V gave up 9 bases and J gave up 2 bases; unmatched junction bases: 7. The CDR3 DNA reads TGTGCCACCACTCTAGCGGATCAAGAGACCCAGTACTTC. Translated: CATTLADQETQYF.

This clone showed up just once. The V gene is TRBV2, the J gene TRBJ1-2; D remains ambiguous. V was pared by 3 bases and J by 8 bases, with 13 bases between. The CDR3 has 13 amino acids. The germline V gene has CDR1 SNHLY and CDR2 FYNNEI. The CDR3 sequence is CASSDTPRVGYTF. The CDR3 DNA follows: TGTGCCAGCAGTGACACTCCCCGGGTAGGCTACACCTTC.

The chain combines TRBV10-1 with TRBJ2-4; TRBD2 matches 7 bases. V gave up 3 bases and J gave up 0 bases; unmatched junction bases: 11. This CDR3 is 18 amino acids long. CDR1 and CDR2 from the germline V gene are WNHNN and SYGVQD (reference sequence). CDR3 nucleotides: TGCGCCAGCAGTGATTTCTCGGGCGGGAGTAGAGCCAAAAACATTCAGTACTTC. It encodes CASSDFSGGSRAKNIQYF.

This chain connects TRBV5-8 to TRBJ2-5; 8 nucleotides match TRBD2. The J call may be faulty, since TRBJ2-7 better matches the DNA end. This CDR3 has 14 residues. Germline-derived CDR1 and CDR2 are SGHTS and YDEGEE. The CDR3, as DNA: TGTGCCAGCAGACAACTCGGGGGGGGCTACGAGCAGTACTTC. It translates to CASRQLGGGYEQYF.

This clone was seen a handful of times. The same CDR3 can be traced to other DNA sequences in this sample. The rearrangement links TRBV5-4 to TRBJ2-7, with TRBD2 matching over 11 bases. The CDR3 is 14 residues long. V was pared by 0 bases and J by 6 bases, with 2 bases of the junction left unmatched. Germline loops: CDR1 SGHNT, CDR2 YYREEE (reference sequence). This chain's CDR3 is CASSLGGTSGEQYF. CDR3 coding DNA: TGTGCCAGCAGCTTGGGGGGGACTAGCGGCGAGCAGTACTTC. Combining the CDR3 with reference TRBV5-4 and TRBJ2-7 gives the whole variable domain ETGVTQSPTHLIKTRGQQVTLRCSSQSGHNTVSWYQQALGQGPQFIFQYYREEENGRGNFPPRFSGLQFPNYSSELNVNALELDDSALYLCASSLGGTSGEQYFGPGTRLTVT.

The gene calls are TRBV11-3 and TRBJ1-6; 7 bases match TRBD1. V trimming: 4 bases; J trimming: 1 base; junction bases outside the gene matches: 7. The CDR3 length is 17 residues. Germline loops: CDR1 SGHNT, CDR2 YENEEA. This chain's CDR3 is CASSSGTALSYNSPLHF. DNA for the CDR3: TGTGCCAGCAGCTCCGGGACAGCGCTTTCCTATAATTCACCCCTCCACTTT. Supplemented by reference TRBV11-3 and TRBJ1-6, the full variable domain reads EAGVVQSPRYKIIEKKQPVAFWCNPISGHNTLYWYLQNLGQGPELLIRYENEEAVDDSQLPKDRFSAERLKGVDSTLKIQPAELGDSAVYLCASSSGTALSYNSPLHFGNGTRLTVT.

CDR3 region: CASSLVAGAPYNEQFF. For the CDR3, the DNA is TGCGCCAGCAGCTTAGTAGCGGGAGCCCCCTACAATGAGCAGTTCTTC. The rearrangement joins TRBV5-1 to TRBJ2-1; 9 nucleotides line up with TRBD2. This CDR3 region has 16 residues. Germline CDR1 reads SGHRS; CDR2 reads YFSETQ. J was trimmed by 2 bases and V by 2 bases; bases with no gene match: 5.

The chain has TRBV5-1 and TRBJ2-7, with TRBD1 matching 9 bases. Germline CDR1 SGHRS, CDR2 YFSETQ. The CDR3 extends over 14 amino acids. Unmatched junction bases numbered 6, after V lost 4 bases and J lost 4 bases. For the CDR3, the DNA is TGCGCCAGCAGCCCGGGGGACAGGGAGTACGAGCAGTACTTC. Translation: CASSPGDREYEQYF.

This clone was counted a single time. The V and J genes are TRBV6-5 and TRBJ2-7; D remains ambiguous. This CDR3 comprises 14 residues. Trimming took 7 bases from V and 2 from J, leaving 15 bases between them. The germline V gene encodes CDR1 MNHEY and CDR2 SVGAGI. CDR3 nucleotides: TGTGCCAGCAAAGGCTCCGACGGAGCCTACGAGCAGTACTTC. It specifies CASKGSDGAYEQYF.

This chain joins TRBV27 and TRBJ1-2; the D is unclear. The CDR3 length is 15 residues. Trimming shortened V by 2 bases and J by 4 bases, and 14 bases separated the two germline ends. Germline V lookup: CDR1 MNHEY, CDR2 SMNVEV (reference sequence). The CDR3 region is CASSLGQPHRYGYTF. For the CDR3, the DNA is TGTGCCAGCAGTTTAGGCCAACCCCATCGCTATGGCTACACCTTC.

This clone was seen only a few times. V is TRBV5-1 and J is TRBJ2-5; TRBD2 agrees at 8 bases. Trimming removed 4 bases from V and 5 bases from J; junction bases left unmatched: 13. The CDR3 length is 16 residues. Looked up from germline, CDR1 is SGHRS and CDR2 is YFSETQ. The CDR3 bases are TGCGCCAGCAGCCCCGGGGGGGGATCCTCGTGGGAGACCCAGTACTTC. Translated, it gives CASSPGGGSSWETQYF.

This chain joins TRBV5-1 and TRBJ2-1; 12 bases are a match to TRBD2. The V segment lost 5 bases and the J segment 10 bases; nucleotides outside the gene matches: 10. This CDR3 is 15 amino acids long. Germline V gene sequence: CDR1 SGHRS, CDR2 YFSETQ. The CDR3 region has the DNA TGCGCCAGCAGTCCGACTAGCGGGAGTCGGTTCGAGCAGTTCTTC. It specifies CASSPTSGSRFEQFF.

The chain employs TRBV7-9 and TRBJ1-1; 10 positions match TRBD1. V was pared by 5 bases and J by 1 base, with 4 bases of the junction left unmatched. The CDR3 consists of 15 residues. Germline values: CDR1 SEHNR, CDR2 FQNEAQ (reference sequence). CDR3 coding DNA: TGTGCCAGCAGCCCCTGGGACAGGGGGAACACTGAAGCTTTCTTT. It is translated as CASSPWDRGNTEAFF.

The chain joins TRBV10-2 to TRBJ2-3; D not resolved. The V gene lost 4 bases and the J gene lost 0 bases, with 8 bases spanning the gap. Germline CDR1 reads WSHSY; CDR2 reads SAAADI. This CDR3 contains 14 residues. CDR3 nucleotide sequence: TGCGCCAGCAGTGTGGCCTTTAGCACAGATACGCAGTATTTT. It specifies CASSVAFSTDTQYF.

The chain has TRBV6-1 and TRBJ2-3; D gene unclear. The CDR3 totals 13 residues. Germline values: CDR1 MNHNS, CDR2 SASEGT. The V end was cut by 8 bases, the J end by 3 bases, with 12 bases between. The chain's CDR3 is CASGDPQTDTQYF. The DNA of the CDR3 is TGTGCCAGCGGAGACCCGCAGACAGATACGCAGTATTTT.

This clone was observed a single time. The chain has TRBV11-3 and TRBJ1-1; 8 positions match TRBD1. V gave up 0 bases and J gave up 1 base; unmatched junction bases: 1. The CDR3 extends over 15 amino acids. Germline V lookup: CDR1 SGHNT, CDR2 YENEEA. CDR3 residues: CASSLEGTGNTEAFF. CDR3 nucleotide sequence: TGTGCCAGCAGCTTAGAGGGGACAGGGAACACTGAAGCTTTCTTT.

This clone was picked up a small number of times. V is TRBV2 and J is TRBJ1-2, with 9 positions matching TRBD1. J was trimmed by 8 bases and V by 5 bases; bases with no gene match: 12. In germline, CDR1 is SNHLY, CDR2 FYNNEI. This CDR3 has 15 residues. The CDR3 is CASSSLTGGAEGYTF. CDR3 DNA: TGTGCCAGCAGTAGTCTCACAGGGGGCGCTGAGGGCTACACCTTC. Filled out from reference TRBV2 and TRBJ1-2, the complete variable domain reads EPEVTQTPSHQVTQMGQEVILRCVPISNHLYFYWYRQILGQKVEFLVSFYNNEISEKSEIFDDQFSVERPDGSNFTLKIRSTKLEDSAMYFCASSSLTGGAEGYTFGSGTRLTVV.

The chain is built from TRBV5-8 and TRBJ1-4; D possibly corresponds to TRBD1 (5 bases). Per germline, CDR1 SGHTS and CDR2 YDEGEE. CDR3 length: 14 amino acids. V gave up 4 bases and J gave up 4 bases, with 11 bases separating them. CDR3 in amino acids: CASSTGQINEKLFF. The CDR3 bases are TGTGCCAGCAGCACCGGACAAATTAATGAAAAACTGTTTTTT.

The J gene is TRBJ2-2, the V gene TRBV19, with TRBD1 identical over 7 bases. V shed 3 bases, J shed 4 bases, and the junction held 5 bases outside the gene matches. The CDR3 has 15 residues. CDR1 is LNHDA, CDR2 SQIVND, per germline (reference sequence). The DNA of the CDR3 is TGTGCCAGTAGTATTCAGGGGGTGGGCACCGGGGAGCTGTTTTTT. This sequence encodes CASSIQGVGTGELFF.

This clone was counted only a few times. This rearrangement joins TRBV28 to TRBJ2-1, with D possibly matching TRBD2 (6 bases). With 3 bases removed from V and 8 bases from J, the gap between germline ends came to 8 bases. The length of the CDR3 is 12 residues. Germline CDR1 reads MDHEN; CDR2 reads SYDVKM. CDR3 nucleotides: TGTGCCAGCAGTTTGCCGGGAGATGAGCAGTTCTTC. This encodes CASSLPGDEQFF.